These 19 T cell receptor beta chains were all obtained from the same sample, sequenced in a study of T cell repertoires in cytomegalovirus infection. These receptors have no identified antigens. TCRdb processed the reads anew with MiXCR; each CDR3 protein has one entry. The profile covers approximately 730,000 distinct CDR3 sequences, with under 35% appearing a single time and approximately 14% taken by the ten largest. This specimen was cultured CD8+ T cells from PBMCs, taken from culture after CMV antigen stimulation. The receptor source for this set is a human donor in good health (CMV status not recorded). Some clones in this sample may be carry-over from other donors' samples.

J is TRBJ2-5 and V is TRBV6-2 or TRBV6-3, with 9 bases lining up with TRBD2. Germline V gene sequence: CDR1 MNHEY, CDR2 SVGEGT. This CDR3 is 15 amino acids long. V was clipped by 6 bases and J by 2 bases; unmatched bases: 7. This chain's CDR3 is CASSRRGGGQETQYF. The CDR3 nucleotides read TGTGCCAGCAGCAGACGCGGGGGGGGGCAAGAGACCCAGTACTTC.

The CDR3 DNA sequence: TGCAGTGCTAGAGAATGGGGGCATAACTATGGCTACACCTTC. Protein: CSAREWGHNYGYTF. This chain uses TRBV20-1 with TRBJ1-2; D possibly corresponds to TRBD1 (6 bases). Germline values: CDR1 DFQATT, CDR2 SNEGSKA (reference sequence). V dropped 0 bases and J dropped 1 base, with 9 bases sitting between them. The CDR3 consists of 14 residues.

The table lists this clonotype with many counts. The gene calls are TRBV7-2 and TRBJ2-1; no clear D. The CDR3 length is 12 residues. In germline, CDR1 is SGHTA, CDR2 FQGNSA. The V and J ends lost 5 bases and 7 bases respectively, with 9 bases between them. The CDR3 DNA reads TGTGCCAGCAGCCCGCGGATGAATGAGCAGTTCTTC. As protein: CASSPRMNEQFF.

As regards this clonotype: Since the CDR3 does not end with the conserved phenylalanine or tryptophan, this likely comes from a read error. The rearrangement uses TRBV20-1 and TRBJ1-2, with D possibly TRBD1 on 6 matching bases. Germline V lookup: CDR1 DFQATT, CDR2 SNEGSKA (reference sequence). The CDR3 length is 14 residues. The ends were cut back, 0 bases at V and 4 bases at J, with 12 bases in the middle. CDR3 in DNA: TGCAGTGCTAGAGACCCGGGGGCGGGCTATGGCTACACCTGC. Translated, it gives CSARDPGAGYGYTC.

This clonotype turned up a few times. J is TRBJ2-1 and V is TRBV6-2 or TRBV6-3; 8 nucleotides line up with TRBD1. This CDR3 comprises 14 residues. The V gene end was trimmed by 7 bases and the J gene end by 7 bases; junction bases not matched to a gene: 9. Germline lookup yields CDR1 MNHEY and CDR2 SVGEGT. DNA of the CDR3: TGTGCCAGCATAAGTGCAGGGGGCTTAAATGAGCAGTTCTTC. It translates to CASISAGGLNEQFF.

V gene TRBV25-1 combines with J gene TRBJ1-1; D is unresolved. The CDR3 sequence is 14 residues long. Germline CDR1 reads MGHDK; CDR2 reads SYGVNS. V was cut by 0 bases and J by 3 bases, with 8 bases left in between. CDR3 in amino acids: CASSEYLTDTEAFF. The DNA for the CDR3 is TGTGCCAGCAGTGAATATCTCACTGACACTGAAGCTTTCTTT.

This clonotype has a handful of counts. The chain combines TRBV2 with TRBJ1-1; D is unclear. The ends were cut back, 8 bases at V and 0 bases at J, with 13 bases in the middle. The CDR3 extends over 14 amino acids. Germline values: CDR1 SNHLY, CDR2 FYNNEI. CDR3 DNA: TGTGCCAGCCCCCAGGACCGATTGAACACTGAAGCTTTCTTT. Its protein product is CASPQDRLNTEAFF.

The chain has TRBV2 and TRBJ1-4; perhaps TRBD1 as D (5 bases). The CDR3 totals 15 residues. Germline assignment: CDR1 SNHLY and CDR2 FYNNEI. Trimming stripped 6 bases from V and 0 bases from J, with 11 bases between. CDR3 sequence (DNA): TGTGCCAGCAGCGGGGCCCTTGCAACTAATGAAAAACTGTTTTTT. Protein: CASSGALATNEKLFF.

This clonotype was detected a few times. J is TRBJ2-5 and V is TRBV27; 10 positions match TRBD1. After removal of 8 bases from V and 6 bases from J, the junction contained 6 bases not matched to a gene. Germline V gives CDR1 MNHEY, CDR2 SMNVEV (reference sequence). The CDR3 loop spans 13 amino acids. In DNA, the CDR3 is TGTGCCAGCCGGGGACAGGGGTCGAAGACCCAGTACTTC. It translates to CASRGQGSKTQYF.

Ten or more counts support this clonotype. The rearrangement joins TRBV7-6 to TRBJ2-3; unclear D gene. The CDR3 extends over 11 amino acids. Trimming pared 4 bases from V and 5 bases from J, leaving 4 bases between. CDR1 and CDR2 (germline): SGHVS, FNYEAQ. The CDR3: CASSSRDTQYF. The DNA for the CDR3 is TGTGCCAGCAGCTCGCGAGATACGCAGTATTTT.

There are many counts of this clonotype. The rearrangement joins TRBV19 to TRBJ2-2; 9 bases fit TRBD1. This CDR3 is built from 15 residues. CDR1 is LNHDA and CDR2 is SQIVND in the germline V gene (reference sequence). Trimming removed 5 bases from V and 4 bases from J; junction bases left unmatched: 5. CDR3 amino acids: CASSLGQGSTGELFF. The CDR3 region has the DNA TGTGCCAGTAGTTTGGGACAGGGTAGCACCGGGGAGCTGTTTTTT.

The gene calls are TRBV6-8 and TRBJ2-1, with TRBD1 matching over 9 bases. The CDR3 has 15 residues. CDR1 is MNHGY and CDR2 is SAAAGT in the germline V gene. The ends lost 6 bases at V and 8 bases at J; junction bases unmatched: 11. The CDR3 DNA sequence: TGTGCCAGCAGGTCCCGGGACAGGGATAGCGATGAGCAGTTCTTC. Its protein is CASRSRDRDSDEQFF.

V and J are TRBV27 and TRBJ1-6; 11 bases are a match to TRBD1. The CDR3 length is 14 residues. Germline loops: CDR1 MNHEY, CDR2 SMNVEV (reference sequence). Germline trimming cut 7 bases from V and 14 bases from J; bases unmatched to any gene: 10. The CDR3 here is CASNPGQGVSTLHF. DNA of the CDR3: TGTGCCAGCAACCCGGGACAGGGGGTTTCCACCCTCCACTTT.

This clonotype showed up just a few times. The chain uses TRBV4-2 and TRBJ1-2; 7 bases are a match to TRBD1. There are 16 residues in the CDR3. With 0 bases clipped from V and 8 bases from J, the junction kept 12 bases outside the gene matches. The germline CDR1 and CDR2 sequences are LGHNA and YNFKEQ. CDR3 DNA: TGTGCCAGCAGCCAAGATACCCAGGGGGGGTCGATCGGCTACACCTTC. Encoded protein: CASSQDTQGGSIGYTF.

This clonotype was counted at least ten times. The CDR3 DNA sequence: TGTGCCAGCAGCGTAGGCTCATCCCTCTATGGCTACACCTTC. It yields the protein CASSVGSSLYGYTF. V and J are TRBV9 and TRBJ1-2; D gene uncertain. CDR3 length: 14 residues. In germline, CDR1 is SGDLS, CDR2 YYNGEE. Trimming took 0 bases from V and 4 from J, leaving 10 bases between them. The full variable domain, its missing parts supplied by reference TRBV9 and TRBJ1-2, is DSGVTQTPKHLITATGQRVTLRCSPRSGDLSVYWYQQSLDQGLQFLIQYYNGEERAKGNILERFSAQQFPDLHSELNLSSLELGDSALYFCASSVGSSLYGYTFGSGTRLTVV.

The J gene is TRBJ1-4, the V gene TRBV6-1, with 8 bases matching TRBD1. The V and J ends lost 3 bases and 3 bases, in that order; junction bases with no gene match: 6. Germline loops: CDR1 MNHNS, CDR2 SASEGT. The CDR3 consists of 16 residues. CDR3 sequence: CASSELGQGANEKLFF. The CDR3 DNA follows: TGTGCCAGCAGTGAGCTCGGACAGGGAGCTAATGAAAAACTGTTTTTT.

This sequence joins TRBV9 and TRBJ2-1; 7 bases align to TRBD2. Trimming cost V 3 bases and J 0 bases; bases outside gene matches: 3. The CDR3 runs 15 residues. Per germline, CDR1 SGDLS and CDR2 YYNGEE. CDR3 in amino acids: CASSGEGSSYNEQFF. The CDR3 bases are TGTGCCAGCAGCGGGGAGGGGAGCTCCTACAATGAGCAGTTCTTC. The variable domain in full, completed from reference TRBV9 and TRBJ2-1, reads DSGVTQTPKHLITATGQRVTLRCSPRSGDLSVYWYQQSLDQGLQFLIQYYNGEERAKGNILERFSAQQFPDLHSELNLSSLELGDSALYFCASSGEGSSYNEQFFGPGTRLTVL.

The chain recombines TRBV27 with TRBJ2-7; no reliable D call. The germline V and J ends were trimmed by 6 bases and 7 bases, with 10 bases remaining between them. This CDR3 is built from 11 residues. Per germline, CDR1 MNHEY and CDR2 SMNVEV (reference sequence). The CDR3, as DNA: TGTGCCAGCAGCCCCGACGGAGAGCAGTACGTC. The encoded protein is CASSPDGEQYV.

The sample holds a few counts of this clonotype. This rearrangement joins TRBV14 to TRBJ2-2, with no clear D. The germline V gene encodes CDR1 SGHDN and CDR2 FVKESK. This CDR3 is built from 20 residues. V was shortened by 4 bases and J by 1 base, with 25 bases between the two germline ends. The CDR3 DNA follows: TGTGCCAGCAGCCTTTACAAGGCCCCGGTTCCCCCGCTGAACACCGGGGAGCTGTTTTTT. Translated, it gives CASSLYKAPVPPLNTGELFF.